This TCR beta chain was sequenced for a study of blood T cell repertoires in COVID-19. About the study: In each case, the material was cDNA or gDNA derived from T cells, B-cell-depleted T cells, or PBMCs.

Clones were sequenced by immunoSEQ multiplex PCR, and TCRdb holds only the in-frame ones, with some missing. The sample holds over 200,000 clones, 80% seen once. Unmatched junction bases numbered 6, after V lost 5 bases and J lost 4 bases. CDR3 length: 15 amino acids. The germline V gene has CDR1 MNHEY and CDR2 SMNVEV (reference sequence). The table lists this clone with a count of one. The TCR was taken from a human donor in a cohort sampled during active COVID-19. The sample consisted of peripheral blood. The chain links TRBV27 to TRBJ2-7; 12 bases agree with TRBD1. CDR3 coding DNA: TGTGCCAGCAGTCCGGGACAGGGGGCAACATACGAGCAGTACTTC. Protein product: CASSPGQGATYEQYF.